This TCR beta chain was observed in a study of early T cells in non-severe SARS-CoV-2 infection. Study background: Unsorted whole-blood RNA was sequenced in bulk, leaving chains unpaired.

Individual cDNA molecules received unique molecular identifiers during library preparation. TCRdb re-analysed the 5' RACE reads in MiXCR, keeping a single row per CDR3 protein. The repertoire has 45,000 to 70,000 distinct CDR3 sequences, 9.5% to 13% of them found once; the top ten carry around 9.6%. This clonotype has ten or more counts. Its specificity is unknown. Whole-study results and caveats: Anti-spike CD8 responses were favored by VDJdb matching, which missed private and CD4 specificities.

This sequence was found in an adult who was a healthcare worker with PCR-confirmed SARS-CoV-2 infection or an uninfected control (not recorded which). The sequenced sample consisted of whole blood.

In nucleotides, the CDR3 is TGCGCCAGCAGTCGGCTGGGGGCGGTGGGCACAGATACGCAGTATTTT. Encoded protein: CASSRLGAVGTDTQYF. The chain is built from TRBV5-1 and TRBJ2-3; possibly TRBD1 for D (6 bases). This CDR3 has 16 residues. Germline lookup yields CDR1 SGHRS and CDR2 YFSETQ. The ends were cut back, 5 bases at V and 1 base at J, with 17 bases in the middle.